This TCR beta chain was profiled in a study of blood T cell repertoires in COVID-19. Overall study context: The United States, Italy and Spain supplied acute and convalescent COVID-19 samples.

Authors' processing steps: Estimation of nucleated cell counts was performed using reference gene primer amplification. Method: immunoSEQ multiplex PCR; TCRdb's copy keeps in-frame clones and lacks some. D and trimming were read from the DNA, whereas the V and J calls and clone size are those reported in that table. The data contain 60,000 to 85,000 clones, 60% to 80% of them singletons. CDR1 SQVTM and CDR2 ANQGSEA come from the germline V gene. V lost 6 bases to trimming and J lost 0 bases; unmatched junction nucleotides: 6. The CDR3 has 14 amino acids. The sequenced sample was peripheral blood. The V call is TRBV29-1, the J call TRBJ1-1; 8 nucleotides line up with TRBD1. The clonotype was recovered from a human donor in a cohort sampled during active COVID-19. The CDR3 here is CSVNRGGVNTEAFF. The CDR3 coding sequence is TGCAGCGTCAACAGGGGGGGGGTGAACACTGAAGCTTTCTTT.